Listed here are 22 T cell receptor beta chains from one sample, sequenced in a study of cytomegalovirus exposure and HLA in healthy donors. PCR used 60 Vbeta primers and 13 Jbeta primers. Method: immunoSEQ multiplex PCR; TCRdb's copy keeps in-frame clones and lacks some. The sample has some 190,000 clones, roughly 74% seen once. The sample comprised PBMCs. The receptors were sampled from a female donor in good health and CMV-seronegative.

The V call is TRBV30, the J call TRBJ2-6, with 9 bases identical to TRBD1. Germline CDR1 is GTSNPN and CDR2 is SVGIG (reference sequence). V gave up 7 bases and J gave up 0 bases; unmatched junction bases: 4. The CDR3 sequence is 15 residues long. The CDR3 sequence is CAYGQGSSGANVLTF. In DNA, the CDR3 is TGTGCCTACGGACAGGGGTCCTCTGGGGCCAACGTCCTGACTTTC.

The rearrangement uses TRBV5-4 and TRBJ2-7; tentative D call: TRBD1 (5 bases). The CDR3 is 15 residues long. Trimming removed 0 bases from V and 2 bases from J, with 12 bases in between. Germline V lookup: CDR1 SGHNT, CDR2 YYREEE (reference sequence). CDR3 loop: CASSLAVTGPYEQYF. CDR3 sequence (DNA): TGTGCCAGCAGCTTGGCGGTCACAGGTCCCTACGAGCAGTACTTC. The full variable domain, its missing parts supplied by reference TRBV5-4 and TRBJ2-7, is ETGVTQSPTHLIKTRGQQVTLRCSSQSGHNTVSWYQQALGQGPQFIFQYYREEENGRGNFPPRFSGLQFPNYSSELNVNALELDDSALYLCASSLAVTGPYEQYFGPGTRLTVT.

The J gene is TRBJ1-1, the V gene TRBV30; D is unclear. The CDR3 has 11 amino acids. Germline CDR1 reads GTSNPN; CDR2 reads SVGIG (reference sequence). Trimming stripped 8 bases from V and 4 bases from J, with 11 bases between. The chain's CDR3 is CAGLFGTEAFF. The CDR3 nucleotides read TGTGCCGGACTGTTTGGCACTGAAGCTTTCTTT.

This clone was recorded a few times. This rearrangement joins TRBV28 to TRBJ2-3, with TRBD2 matching 7 bases. This CDR3 contains 14 residues. V lost 7 bases to trimming and J lost 6 bases; unmatched junction nucleotides: 10. The V gene's germline CDR1 is MDHEN and CDR2 SYDVKM. Here the CDR3 DNA reads TGTGCCAGCACCGAGGGAGGGCCGACGGATACGCAGTATTTT. Amino acid sequence: CASTEGGPTDTQYF.

This chain joins TRBV2 and TRBJ2-7, with 10 nucleotides matching TRBD1. In germline, CDR1 is SNHLY, CDR2 FYNNEI. The CDR3 contains 14 residues. V gave up 6 bases and J gave up 0 bases; unmatched junction bases: 2. The CDR3 sequence is CASRDRGSSYEQYF. The CDR3 bases are TGTGCCAGCAGGGACAGGGGGAGCTCCTACGAGCAGTACTTC.

This clone was detected a few times. In DNA form, the CDR3 reads TGTGCCAGCAGCTTGGGTCCGGATCAGCCCCAGCATTTT. Translation gives CASSLGPDQPQHF. The rearrangement joins TRBV5-6 to TRBJ1-5; D ambiguous. Germline V gene lookup returns CDR1 SGHDT and CDR2 YYEEEE. The V gene lost 0 bases and the J gene lost 5 bases, with 6 bases spanning the gap. The CDR3 covers 13 residues.

The V and J genes are TRBV7-9 and TRBJ1-4, with D perhaps matching TRBD1 (5 bases). Germline V gene sequence: CDR1 SEHNR, CDR2 FQNEAQ (reference sequence). The CDR3 has 18 amino acids. The germline V and J ends were trimmed by 4 bases and 6 bases, with 24 bases remaining between them. For the CDR3, the DNA is TGTGCCAGCAGCTCAGGGAATAGGATGGGCATGCCGGATGAAAAACTGTTTTTT. This gives the protein CASSSGNRMGMPDEKLFF.

The rearrangement links TRBV5-1 to TRBJ2-2, with D maybe TRBD1 (6 bases). This CDR3 comprises 18 residues. The germline gives CDR1 SGHRS, CDR2 YFSETQ. V was shortened by 4 bases and J by 4 bases, with 23 bases between the two germline ends. CDR3 in DNA: TGCGCCAGCAGCACATTCCCGGGACAAAGTCCCCTCACCGGGGAGCTGTTTTTT. It is translated as CASSTFPGQSPLTGELFF.

The V gene is TRBV27, the J gene TRBJ2-1; 9 nucleotides line up with TRBD2. V dropped 1 base and J dropped 5; count of bases not matched to a gene: 12. In germline, CDR1 is MNHEY, CDR2 SMNVEV (reference sequence). The CDR3 length is 18 residues. CDR3 in amino acids: CASSLYGTPGLAHNEQFF. Written as DNA, the CDR3 is TGTGCCAGCAGTTTATATGGGACGCCCGGACTAGCGCACAATGAGCAGTTCTTC.

This clone occurred a few times. The chain employs TRBV6-6 and TRBJ2-3; 9 bases match TRBD2. The trim removed 5 bases at V and 3 bases at J, leaving 3 bases unmatched. The CDR3 is 14 amino acids. CDR1 MNHNY and CDR2 SVGAGI come from the germline V gene (reference sequence). The chain's CDR3 is CASSEAGGTDTQYF. CDR3 nucleotides: TGTGCCAGCAGTGAGGCGGGGGGGACAGATACGCAGTATTTT.

In this sample, this clone turned up once. The chain is built from TRBV7-6 and TRBJ2-2; possible D gene TRBD1, 6 bases. V was trimmed by 4 bases and J by 2 bases, leaving 14 bases between them. The germline V gene has CDR1 SGHVS and CDR2 FNYEAQ. The CDR3 length is 16 residues. CDR3 protein: CASSSGPGANTGELFF. CDR3 DNA sequence: TGTGCCAGCAGCTCCGGTCCAGGGGCCAACACCGGGGAGCTGTTTTTT.

V usage is TRBV5-1 and J usage is TRBJ1-2, with D perhaps matching TRBD1 (5 bases). V was clipped by 1 base and J by 4 bases, with 8 bases between them. The CDR3 runs to 13 residues. Germline CDR1 is SGHRS and CDR2 is YFSETQ. The DNA of the CDR3 is TGCGCCAGCAGCTTGTTCAGGGCCTATGGCTACACCTTC. Amino acid sequence: CASSLFRAYGYTF.

On this clone itself: This specimen includes other DNA sequences encoding the same CDR3. The gene calls are TRBV5-1 and TRBJ2-7; 7 positions match TRBD1. V shed 3 bases, J shed 3 bases, and the junction held 9 bases outside the gene matches. CDR3 length equals 15 residues. Per the germline V gene, CDR1 is SGHRS and CDR2 is YFSETQ. The CDR3 protein is CASSSRQGLNYEQYF. CDR3 coding DNA: TGCGCCAGCAGCTCGCGACAGGGCCTAAACTACGAGCAGTACTTC.

The J gene is TRBJ1-5, the V gene TRBV19; D gene uncertain. The germline V gene has CDR1 LNHDA and CDR2 SQIVND (reference sequence). V shed 3 bases and J shed 6 bases, with 9 bases lying between them. The CDR3 extends over 13 amino acids. The CDR3: CASSMISGQPQHF. The CDR3 region has the DNA TGTGCCAGTAGTATGATCAGCGGTCAGCCCCAGCATTTT.

V usage is TRBV19 and J usage is TRBJ2-3; 11 positions agree with TRBD2. Germline loops: CDR1 LNHDA, CDR2 SQIVND (reference sequence). This CDR3 is built from 14 residues. V lost 6 bases and J lost 6; bases outside the gene matches: 5. The CDR3 here is CASRGLAEVDTQYF. Written as DNA, the CDR3 is TGTGCCAGTAGGGGACTAGCGGAGGTCGATACGCAGTATTTT.

The CDR3 here is CASAGTGIPPGELFF. The CDR3 nucleotides read TGTGCCAGCGCCGGGACAGGTATACCACCCGGGGAGCTGTTTTTT. The chain joins TRBV21-1 to TRBJ2-2; the table's D call, TRBD1, has no DNA check behind it. TRBV21-1 is tagged as a pseudogene. The CDR3 has 15 amino acids.

This clone was detected once. As DNA, the CDR3 is TGTGCCAGCAGTGACGGTAGGTGGGAGGCGTATAGCAATCAGCCCCAGCATTTT. This sequence encodes CASSDGRWEAYSNQPQHF. The genes are TRBV6-4 and TRBJ1-5; D is uncertain. The CDR3 sequence is 18 residues long. The V and J ends lost 2 bases and 0 bases respectively, with 17 bases between them. Germline V gives CDR1 MRHNA, CDR2 SNTAGT.

This chain links TRBV15 with TRBJ2-1, with D possibly being TRBD1 (5 bases). Trimming took 2 bases from V and 6 from J, leaving 8 bases between them. Germline lookup yields CDR1 LNHNV and CDR2 YYDKDF (reference sequence). The CDR3 totals 13 residues. The CDR3 reads CATSRIQGNEQFF. CDR3 in DNA: TGTGCCACCAGCAGAATCCAGGGCAATGAGCAGTTCTTC.

With regard to this clone: The junction differs from germline at one of its ends, possibly a read error. The chain carries TRBV7-9 and TRBJ2-2, with 9 nucleotides matching TRBD1. The CDR3 has 18 amino acids. Germline assignment: CDR1 SEHNR and CDR2 FQNEAQ (reference sequence). The CDR3 reads CSSRPRITGQGNTGELFF. The CDR3 DNA follows: TGTTCCAGCAGACCCCGTATCACGGGACAGGGGAACACCGGGGAGCTGTTTTTT.

This clone was seen more than once but under ten times. The rearrangement uses TRBV18 and TRBJ2-1; TRBD2 agrees at 15 bases. Germline lookup yields CDR1 KGHSH and CDR2 LQKENI. Trimming at V came to 6 bases and at J to 3 bases, leaving 3 bases not matched to a gene. The length of the CDR3 is 16 residues. The CDR3 DNA reads TGTGCCAGCTCTCGGACTAGCGGGGGGGTCTACAATGAGCAGTTCTTC. Protein sequence: CASSRTSGGVYNEQFF. Complete variable domain (other parts from reference TRBV18 and TRBJ2-1): NAGVMQNPRHLVRRRGQEARLRCSPMKGHSHVYWYRQLPEEGLKFMVYLQKENIIDESGMPKERFSAEFPKEGPSILRIQQVVRGDSAAYFCASSRTSGGVYNEQFFGPGTRLTVL.

The rearrangement joins TRBV30 to TRBJ1-5; unclear D gene. Germline loops: CDR1 GTSNPN, CDR2 SVGIG (reference sequence). Trimming removed 5 bases at V and 1 base at J, with 6 bases between. CDR3 length equals 12 residues. CDR3 DNA sequence: TGTGCCTGGGGCAGGAGCAATCAGCCCCAGCATTTT. This codes for CAWGRSNQPQHF.

In DNA form, the CDR3 reads TGTGCCAGCAACCTGGGACAGGGGAGGATAAGCACTGAAGCTTTCTTT. It is translated as CASNLGQGRISTEAFF. This rearrangement joins TRBV6-6 to TRBJ1-1, with TRBD1 matching 10 bases. Trimming took 7 bases from V and 4 from J; bases not matched to a gene: 12. This CDR3 comprises 16 residues. In germline, CDR1 is MNHNY, CDR2 SVGAGI (reference sequence).